This TCR beta chain was sequenced in a study of blood T cells in healthy people across ages. The table lists this clonotype with a few counts. This CDR3 has 15 residues. Germline lookup yields CDR1 MGHRA and CDR2 YSYEKL. Trimming took off 0 bases at V and 3 bases at J, with 12 bases between the two ends. For the second PCR, which ran for 7 to 11 cycles, a sample-barcoded 5' primer and a J-beta primer mix were used. MiXCR, run by TCRdb on the 5' RACE reads, gives a single entry per CDR3 protein. The repertoire consists of more than 1,400,000 distinct CDR3 sequences, with around two fifths occurring once and the leading ten covering 7.9%.

This clonotype was sampled from a woman younger than 30 in good health. The gene calls are TRBV4-1 and TRBJ2-7, with D hard to call. Material for sequencing was blood. The DNA of the CDR3 is TGCGCCAGCAGCCAAGATCCCGGCAGTTACTACGAGCAGTACTTC. Its translation is CASSQDPGSYYEQYF.